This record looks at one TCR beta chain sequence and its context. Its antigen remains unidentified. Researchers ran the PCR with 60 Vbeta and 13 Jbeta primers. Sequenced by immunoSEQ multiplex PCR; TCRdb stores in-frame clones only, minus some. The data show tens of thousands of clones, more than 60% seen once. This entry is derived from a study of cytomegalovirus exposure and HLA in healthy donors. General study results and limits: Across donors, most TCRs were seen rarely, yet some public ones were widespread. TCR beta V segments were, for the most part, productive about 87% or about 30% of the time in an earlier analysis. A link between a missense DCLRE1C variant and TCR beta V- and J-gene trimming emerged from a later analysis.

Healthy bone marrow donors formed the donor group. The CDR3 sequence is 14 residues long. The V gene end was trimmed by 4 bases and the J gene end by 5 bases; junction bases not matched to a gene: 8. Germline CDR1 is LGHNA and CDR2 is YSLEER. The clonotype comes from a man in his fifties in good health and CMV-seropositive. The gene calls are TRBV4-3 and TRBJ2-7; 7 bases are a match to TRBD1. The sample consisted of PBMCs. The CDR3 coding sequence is TGCGCCAGCAGCCCGCCCTCAACAGGGGACGAGCAGTACTTC. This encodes CASSPPSTGDEQYF.